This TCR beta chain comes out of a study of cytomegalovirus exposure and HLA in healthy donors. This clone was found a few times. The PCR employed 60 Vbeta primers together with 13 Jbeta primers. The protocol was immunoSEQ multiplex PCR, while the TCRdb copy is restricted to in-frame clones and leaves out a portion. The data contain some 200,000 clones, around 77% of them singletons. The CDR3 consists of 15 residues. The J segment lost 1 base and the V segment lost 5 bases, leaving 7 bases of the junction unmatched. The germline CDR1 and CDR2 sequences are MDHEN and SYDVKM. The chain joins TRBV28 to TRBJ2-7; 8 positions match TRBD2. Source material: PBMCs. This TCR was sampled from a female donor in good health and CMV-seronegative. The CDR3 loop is CASSPTSGASYEQYF. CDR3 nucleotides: TGTGCCAGCAGTCCTACTAGCGGAGCTTCCTACGAGCAGTACTTC. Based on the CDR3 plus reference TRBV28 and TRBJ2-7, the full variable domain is DVKVTQSSRYLVKRTGEKVFLECVQDMDHENMFWYRQDPGLGLRLIYFSYDVKMKEKGDIPEGYSVSREKKERFSLILESASTNQTSMYLCASSPTSGASYEQYFGPGTRLTVT.